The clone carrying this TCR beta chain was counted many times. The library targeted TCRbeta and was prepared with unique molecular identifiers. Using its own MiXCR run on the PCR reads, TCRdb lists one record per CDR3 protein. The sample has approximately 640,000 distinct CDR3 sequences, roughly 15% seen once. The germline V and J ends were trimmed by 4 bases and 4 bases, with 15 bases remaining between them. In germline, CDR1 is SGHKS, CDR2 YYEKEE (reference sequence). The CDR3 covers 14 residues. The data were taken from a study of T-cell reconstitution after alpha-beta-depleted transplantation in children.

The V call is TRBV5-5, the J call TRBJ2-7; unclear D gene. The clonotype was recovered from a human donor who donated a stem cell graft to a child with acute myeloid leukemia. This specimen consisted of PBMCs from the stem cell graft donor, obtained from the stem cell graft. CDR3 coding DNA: TGTGCCAGCAGCCCGAACGACGGGCGTTACGAGCAGTACGTC. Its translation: CASSPNDGRYEQYV.